This paragraph covers one T cell receptor (beta chain) sequence. This sample stems from a study of blood T cells in healthy people across ages. V lost 6 bases, J lost 1 base, and 16 bases stayed unmatched. The CDR3 loop spans 21 amino acids. The second PCR ran about 6 to 11 cycles with a sample-barcoded 5' primer and J-beta primers. Using its own MiXCR run on the 5' RACE reads, TCRdb lists one record per CDR3 protein. The sample records roughly 1,800,000 distinct CDR3 sequences, roughly 50% being singletons. J is TRBJ2-3 and V is TRBV12-3 or TRBV12-4, with 16 bases fitting TRBD2. Sequencing was performed on blood. This clonotype was sampled from a middle-aged woman in good health. Here the CDR3 reads CASSGTSGGVGAIRGTDTQYF. The CDR3 region has the DNA TGTGCCAGCAGCGGGACTAGCGGGGGGGTAGGGGCTATACGTGGCACAGATACGCAGTATTTT.